The rows below give T cell receptor beta chains drawn from one sample of a study of cytomegalovirus exposure and HLA in healthy donors. The repertoire was sequenced with immunoSEQ multiplex PCR; TCRdb's copy has only in-frame clones and lacks some. The sample shows roughly 82,000 clones, roughly 80% of them seen only once. The sequencing input was PBMCs. The source is a woman aged 45-60 years in good health and CMV-seropositive. Each CDR3 is given with its conserved first and last residue. D genes are given only for firm matches. Size tells how often a clone was seen (once, few, many) or the class of an expanded clone, and some rows leave it out.

>-|-|TRBJ2-1|TRBV6-9
CASIHDFEQFF
TGTGCCAGCATACATGATTTTGAGCAGTTCTTC
>-|TRBD1|TRBJ1-2|TRBV29-1
CSVATGTVNYGYTF
TGCAGCGTAGCCACTGGGACAGTTAACTATGGCTACACCTTC
>-|TRBD1|TRBJ1-1|TRBV19
CASSMGKGAGNTEAFF
TGTGCCAGTAGTATGGGAAAGGGGGCTGGGAACACTGAAGCTTTCTTT
>few|-|TRBJ1-1|TRBV30
CAWSVRRNREAFF
TGTGCCTGGAGTGTAAGGCGGAATCGGGAAGCTTTCTTT
>-|-|TRBJ2-5|TRBV15
CATSILGGSSYF
TGTGCCACCAGCATTCTTGGGGGGTCCTCGTACTTC
>-|TRBD1|TRBJ2-2|TRBV11-3
CASSSDRGRVTGELFF
TGTGCCAGCAGCTCGGACAGGGGGCGCGTCACCGGGGAGCTGTTTTTT
>-|TRBD2|TRBJ2-1|TRBV2
CASSESGRPIDEQFF
TGTGCCAGCAGTGAGAGCGGGAGGCCCATCGATGAGCAGTTCTTC
>once|TRBD1|TRBJ1-1|TRBV5-1
CASGRDRGSNTEAFF
TGCGCCAGCGGAAGGGACAGGGGATCCAACACTGAAGCTTTCTTT
>-|TRBD1|TRBJ2-3|TRBV27
CASKPGGAVNTDTQYF
TGTGCCAGCAAGCCAGGGGGCGCAGTCAACACAGATACGCAGTATTTT
>-|-|TRBJ2-7|TRBV5-5
CASSFGGFNEQYF
TGTGCCAGCAGCTTTGGCGGGTTCAACGAGCAGTACTTC
>-|TRBD2|TRBJ2-1|TRBV6-4
CASSDSTSGSYNEQFF
TGTGCCAGCAGTGACTCGACTAGCGGCTCCTACAATGAGCAGTTCTTC
>-|-|TRBJ1-2|TRBV28
CASRTVGTRSYGYTF
TGTGCCAGCAGGACGGTAGGCACCCGGAGCTATGGCTACACCTTC
>-|-|TRBJ1-5|TRBV6-6
CASSFGSGMVGQPQHF
TGTGCCAGCAGTTTCGGCTCAGGGATGGTGGGTCAGCCCCAGCATTTT
>-|-|TRBJ2-1|TRBV6-1
CASSEGQEYNEQFF
TGTGCCAGCAGTGAAGGACAGGAGTACAATGAGCAGTTCTTC
>-|-|TRBJ2-2|TRBV6-5
CASSYSNRGTGELFF
TGTGCCAGCAGTTACTCGAACCGGGGGACCGGGGAGCTGTTTTTT
>-|-|TRBJ2-1|TRBV4-2
CASSQVTGNYNEQFF
TGTGCCAGCAGCCAAGTTACCGGGAACTACAATGAGCAGTTCTTC
>-|-|TRBJ1-2|TRBV15
CATSRDKVEIGYTF
TGTGCCACCAGCAGAGATAAAGTAGAGATCGGCTACACCTTC
>few|TRBD2|TRBJ2-1|TRBV7-9
CASSLGLAGYNEQFF
TGTGCCAGCAGCTTAGGACTAGCGGGCTACAATGAGCAGTTCTTC
>-|-|TRBJ2-1|TRBV7-9
CASIQGSGTRLYNEQFF
TGTGCCAGCATACAGGGGTCCGGGACTCGACTCTACAATGAGCAGTTCTTC
>-|-|TRBJ2-7|TRBV10-1
CASSEGLTTSYEQYF
TGCGCCAGCAGTGAGGGGCTAACCACCTCCTACGAGCAGTACTTC
>once|TRBD2|TRBJ2-3|TRBV2
CASRSAGDIDTQYF
TGTGCCAGCAGATCGGCGGGAGATATAGATACGCAGTATTTT
>-|-|TRBJ1-2|TRBV28
CASSLALGAGDYGYTF
TGTGCCAGCAGTTTAGCCCTGGGGGCTGGAGACTATGGCTACACCTTC
>-|-|TRBJ2-6|TRBV19
CASSTGLNSGANVLTF
TGTGCCAGTAGTACGGGACTGAACTCTGGGGCCAACGTCCTGACTTTC
>-|-|TRBJ1-4|TRBV4-2
CASSQDSGEKLFF
TGTGCCAGCAGCCAAGACTCAGGGGAAAAACTGTTTTTT
>-|-|TRBJ2-6|TRBV7-8
CASSFLFSGANVLTF
TGTGCCAGCAGCTTCCTTTTCTCTGGGGCCAACGTCCTGACTTTC
>-|-|TRBJ2-1|TRBV2
CASTLRATGDNEQFF
TGTGCCAGCACCCTTAGGGCTACCGGGGACAATGAGCAGTTCTTC
>-|TRBD1|TRBJ2-3|TRBV23-1
CASSQLPGQGSDTQYF
TGCGCCAGCAGTCAACTCCCGGGACAGGGGTCAGATACGCAGTATTTT
>-|-|TRBJ1-5|TRBV27
CASSSRQVRNQPQHF
TGTGCCAGCAGTTCACGACAAGTTCGCAATCAGCCCCAGCATTTT
>-|TRBD1|TRBJ1-1|TRBV2
CASRAGTGRPEAFF
TGTGCCAGCCGTGCCGGGACAGGGCGACCTGAAGCTTTCTTT
>-|TRBD1|TRBJ1-4|TRBV9
CASSAGTAAMLFF
TGTGCCAGCAGCGCGGGGACAGCGGCAATGCTGTTTTTT
>once|TRBD2|TRBJ2-7|TRBV29-1
CSVKQTSGLGGEQYF
TGCAGCGTTAAGCAGACTAGCGGCCTAGGAGGCGAGCAGTACTTC
>-|TRBD1|TRBJ2-4|TRBV6-5
CASRQGNIQYF
TGTGCCAGCAGACAGGGGAACATTCAGTACTTC
>-|-|TRBJ1-1|TRBV10-2
CASSPGTKNTEAFF
TGCGCCAGCAGTCCCGGGACAAAGAACACTGAAGCTTTCTTT
>few|TRBD1|TRBJ1-5|TRBV28
CASRVRQGGQPQHF
TGTGCCAGCAGGGTAAGACAGGGCGGCCAGCCCCAGCATTTT
>-|-|TRBJ1-2|TRBV6-1
CASRAGGIYGYTF
TGTGCCAGCAGGGCCGGGGGAATCTATGGCTACACCTTC
>-|TRBD1|TRBJ2-7|TRBV7-9
CASSSTGGAYEQYF
TGTGCCAGCAGCTCGACAGGGGGCGCGTACGAGCAGTACTTC
>-|-|TRBJ2-6|TRBV18
CASSLAGTTGANVLTF
TGTGCCAGCTCACTAGCCGGGACAACTGGGGCCAACGTCCTGACTTTC
>-|TRBD1|TRBJ1-1|TRBV5-4
CASSPRQGLKNTEAFF
TGTGCCAGCAGCCCAAGACAGGGCCTTAAGAACACTGAAGCTTTCTTT
>-|-|TRBJ2-5|TRBV9
CASSGSVAEERETQYF
TGTGCCAGCAGCGGATCCGTAGCTGAAGAGCGGGAGACCCAGTACTTC
>-|-|TRBJ2-5|TRBV29-1
CSVNRVGLRETQYF
TGCAGCGTCAACAGGGTTGGACTTCGGGAGACCCAGTACTTC
>-|TRBD2|TRBJ2-1|TRBV4-2
CASSHGLASNEQFF
TGTGCCAGCAGCCACGGACTAGCGAGTAATGAGCAGTTCTTC